This TCR beta chain appears in the sequencing data of a study of control samples from healthy donors and cancer patients (dated by TCRdb to 2018 to 2021). Library construction relied on the immunoSEQ multiplex PCR assay. TCRdb re-hosts the immuneACCESS table, in-frame sequences only. Its copies lack some clones; in the studies checked, an unresolved V gene accounts for under half of them, and the cause for the rest is not known. The sample table records 130,000 to 150,000 clones; 75% to 95% of these occur just once. The ten largest account for more than 3% of the sample. Deletion took 4 bases off V and 0 bases off J, with a span of 7 bases between the germline ends. CDR1 and CDR2, looked up from the germline V gene, are SGHRS and YFSETQ. The CDR3 contains 13 residues, cysteine and phenylalanine counted. The CDR3 DNA has 39 bases and is translated from base 1. As regards this clone: The target of this receptor is not known. Base qualities are not recorded, but no much larger clone differs from it by a single base.

Source material: blood. The rearranged segments are TRBV5-1 and TRBJ1-1, with the D gene not clear enough to name. The source is a man aged 25-40 years in good health. The CDR3 reads as follows: CASSPNMNTEAFF. The DNA sequence follows: TGCGCCAGCAGCCCGAACATGAACACTGAAGCTTTCTTT.